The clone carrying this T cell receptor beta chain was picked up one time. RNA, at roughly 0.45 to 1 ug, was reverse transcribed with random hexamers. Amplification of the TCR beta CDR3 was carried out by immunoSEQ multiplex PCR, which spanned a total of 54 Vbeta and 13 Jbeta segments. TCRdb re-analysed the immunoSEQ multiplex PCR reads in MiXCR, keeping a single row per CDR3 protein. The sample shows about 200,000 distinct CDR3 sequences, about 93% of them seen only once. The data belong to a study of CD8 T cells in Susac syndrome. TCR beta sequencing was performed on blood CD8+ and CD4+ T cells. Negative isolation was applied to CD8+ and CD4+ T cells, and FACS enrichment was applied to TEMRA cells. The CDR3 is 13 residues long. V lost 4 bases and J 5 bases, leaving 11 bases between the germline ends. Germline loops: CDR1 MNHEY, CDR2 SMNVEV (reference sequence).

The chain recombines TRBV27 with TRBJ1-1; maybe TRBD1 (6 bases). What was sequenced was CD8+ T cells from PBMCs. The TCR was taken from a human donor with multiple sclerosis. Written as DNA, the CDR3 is TGTGCCAGCAGTTCAGACAGGTGGACTGAAGCTTTCTTT. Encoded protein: CASSSDRWTEAFF.